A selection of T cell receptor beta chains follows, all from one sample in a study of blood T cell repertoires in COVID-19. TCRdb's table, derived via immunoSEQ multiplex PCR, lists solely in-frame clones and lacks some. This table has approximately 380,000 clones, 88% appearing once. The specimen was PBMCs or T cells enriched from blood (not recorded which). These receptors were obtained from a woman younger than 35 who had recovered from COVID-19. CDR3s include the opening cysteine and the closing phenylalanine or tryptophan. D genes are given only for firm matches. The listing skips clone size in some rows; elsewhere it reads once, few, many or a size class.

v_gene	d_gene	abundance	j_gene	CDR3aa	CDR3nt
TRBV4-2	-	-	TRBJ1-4	CASSPRILNGWEKLFF	TGTGCCAGCAGCCCCAGGATCTTGAACGGTTGGGAAAAACTGTTTTTT
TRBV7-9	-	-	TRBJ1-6	CASSFLIHRELHF	TGTGCCAGCAGCTTTCTTATACACAGGGAACTCCACTTT
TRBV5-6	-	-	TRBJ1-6	CASSLEATAGSPLHF	TGTGCCAGCAGCTTGGAAGCGACAGCGGGCTCACCCCTCCACTTT
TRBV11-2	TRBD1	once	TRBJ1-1	CASSETGLMNTEAFF	TGTGCCAGCAGCGAGACAGGGCTTATGAACACTGAAGCTTTCTTT
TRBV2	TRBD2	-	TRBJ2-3	CASGGTSGVADTQYF	TGTGCCAGCGGGGGGACTAGCGGGGTAGCAGATACGCAGTATTTT
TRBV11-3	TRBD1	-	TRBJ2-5	CASSRQGRQETQYF	TGTGCCAGCAGCCGACAGGGACGTCAAGAGACCCAGTACTTC
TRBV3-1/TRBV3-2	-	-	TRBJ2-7	CASSSTGYEQYF	TGTGCCAGCAGCTCCACAGGGTACGAGCAGTACTTC
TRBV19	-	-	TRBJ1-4	CASSIGNEEVGKLFF	TGTGCCAGTAGTATAGGCAACGAAGAGGTTGGAAAACTGTTTTTT
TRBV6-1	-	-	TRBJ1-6	CASSAEEGLDNSPLHF	TGTGCCAGCAGTGCGGAGGAGGGCCTGGATAATTCACCCCTCCACTTT
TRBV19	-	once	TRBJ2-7	CASSRGKEYEQYF	TGTGCCAGTAGTCGCGGGAAGGAGTACGAGCAGTACTTC
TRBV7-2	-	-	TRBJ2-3	CASSLGDGGLYTQYF	TGTGCCAGCAGCTTAGGAGACGGGGGGCTGTATACGCAGTATTTT
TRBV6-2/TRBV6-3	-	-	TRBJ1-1	CASSYSIGGEAFF	TGTGCCAGCAGTTACTCAATAGGGGGTGAAGCTTTCTTT
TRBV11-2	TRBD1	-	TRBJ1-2	CASRPTPGQGAGGYTF	TGTGCCAGCAGACCTACCCCGGGACAGGGGGCTGGTGGCTACACCTTC
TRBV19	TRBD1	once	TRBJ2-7	CASSSPRTGGDEQYF	TGTGCCAGTAGTTCCCCTCGGACAGGGGGCGACGAGCAGTACTTC
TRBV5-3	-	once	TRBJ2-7	CARSLNKTVYEQYF	TGTGCCAGAAGCTTGAATAAGACAGTCTACGAGCAGTACTTC
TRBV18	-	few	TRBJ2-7	CASSPKMTGGNEQYF	TGTGCCAGCTCACCAAAGATGACAGGCGGTAACGAGCAGTACTTC
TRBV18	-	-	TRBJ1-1	CASSPYSRNTEAFF	TGTGCCAGCTCACCGTATAGTAGGAACACTGAAGCTTTCTTT
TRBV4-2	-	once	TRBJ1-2	CASSGGNNYGYTF	TGTGCCAGCAGTGGCGGGAATAACTATGGCTACACCTTC
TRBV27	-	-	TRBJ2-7	CASRGGFYEQYF	TGTGCCAGCAGAGGAGGGTTCTACGAGCAGTACTTC
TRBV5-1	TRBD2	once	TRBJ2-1	CASSPYSGGAYNEQFF	TGCGCCAGCAGCCCCTATAGCGGGGGGGCCTACAATGAGCAGTTCTTC
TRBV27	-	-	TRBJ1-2	CASSFLPTNYGYTF	TGTGCCAGCAGTTTCTTGCCTACTAACTATGGCTACACCTTC
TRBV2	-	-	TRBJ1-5	CASSERAGRQINSNQPQHF	TGTGCCAGCAGTGAGAGGGCAGGACGCCAAATTAATAGCAATCAGCCCCAGCATTTT
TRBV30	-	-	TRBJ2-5	CAWSNGEQTWRETQYF	TGTGCCTGGAGTAATGGGGAGCAAACCTGGAGGGAGACCCAGTACTTC
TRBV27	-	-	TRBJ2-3	CASSLGAAPHTQYF	TGTGCCAGCAGCCTTGGAGCAGCCCCCCACACGCAGTATTTT
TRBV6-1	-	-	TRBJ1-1	CASSDIGIGNTEAFF	TGTGCCAGCAGTGATATCGGGATTGGGAACACTGAAGCTTTCTTT
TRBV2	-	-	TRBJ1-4	CASSQHRTNEKLFF	TGTGCCAGCAGTCAACACAGGACCAATGAAAAACTGTTTTTT
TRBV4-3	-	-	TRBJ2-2	CASSPQGGGLRAGELFF	TGCGCCAGCAGCCCTCAAGGGGGGGGGCTAAGGGCCGGGGAGCTGTTTTTT
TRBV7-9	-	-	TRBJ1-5	CASSLMGGDQPQHF	TGTGCCAGCAGCTTAATGGGGGGGGATCAGCCCCAGCATTTT
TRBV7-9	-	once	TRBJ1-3	CASSPPRSSGNTIYF	TGTGCCAGCAGCCCACCTCGGAGCTCTGGAAACACCATATATTTT